These 18 T cell receptor beta chains originate from one sample sequenced in a study of OX40 agonist ivuxolimab in advanced cancers. Generated by immunoSEQ multiplex PCR, the TCRdb table keeps only in-frame clones and is missing some. The sample comprises about 31,000 clones, 90% of which are singletons, and about 25% rests with the top ten. Material: CD4+ or CD8+ T cells sorted from blood, obtained in a trial of the OX40 agonist ivuxolimab. The receptors originated from an adult with an advanced solid tumor such as melanoma, head and neck, liver or kidney cancer.

CDR3 residues: CASSHIRGSAREELFF. The CDR3 region has the DNA TGTGCCAGCAGTCACATCCGGGGCTCCGCCCGGGAGGAGCTGTTTTTT. The chain is built from TRBV2 and TRBJ2-2; D possibly uses TRBD1 or TRBD2 (5 bases each). Trimming removed 5 bases at V and 10 bases at J, with 23 bases between. The CDR3 is 16 residues long. CDR1 is SNHLY and CDR2 is FYNNEI in the germline V gene.

This chain connects TRBV2 to TRBJ1-1; weak D call: TRBD1 (6 bases). V lost 8 bases and J 0 bases, leaving 13 bases between the germline ends. The V gene's germline CDR1 is SNHLY and CDR2 FYNNEI. CDR3 length equals 14 residues. The chain's CDR3 is CASFGQPLNTEAFF. In nucleotides, the CDR3 is TGTGCCAGCTTCGGACAGCCTCTGAACACTGAAGCTTTCTTT.

J is TRBJ1-1 and V is TRBV19; D gene uncertain. The V end was cut by 6 bases, the J end by 2 bases, with 25 bases between. The V gene's germline CDR1 is LNHDA and CDR2 SQIVND (reference sequence). The CDR3 consists of 18 residues. CDR3 region: CASRTGFGQIKGNTEAFF. Written as DNA, the CDR3 is TGTGCCAGTAGGACGGGTTTCGGGCAGATTAAAGGAAACACTGAAGCTTTCTTT.

V gene TRBV2 combines with J gene TRBJ2-5; 8 nucleotides line up with TRBD2. Germline V CDR1 and CDR2: SNHLY, FYNNEI. CDR3 length: 15 residues. V shed 3 bases, J shed 5 bases, and the junction held 8 bases outside the gene matches. The CDR3 sequence: CASSEGRGGGETQYF. The CDR3 DNA reads TGTGCCAGCAGTGAGGGACGGGGGGGTGGTGAGACCCAGTACTTC.

The chain uses TRBV7-9 and TRBJ2-3; 7 bases are a match to TRBD1. The CDR3 extends over 16 amino acids. The ends lost 4 bases at V and 1 base at J; junction bases unmatched: 8. Germline loops: CDR1 SEHNR, CDR2 FQNEAQ (reference sequence). CDR3 in DNA: TGTGCCAGCAGCTCGACCGGGACAGCCGGCACAGATACGCAGTATTTT. Translated, it gives CASSSTGTAGTDTQYF.

The chain joins TRBV5-1 to TRBJ1-1; perhaps TRBD1 as D (6 bases). Trimming stripped 0 bases from V and 3 bases from J, with 9 bases between. This CDR3 spans 14 amino acids. Per the germline V gene, CDR1 is SGHRS and CDR2 is YFSETQ. CDR3 protein: CASSLAGADTEAFF. The CDR3 DNA follows: TGCGCCAGCAGCTTGGCAGGGGCGGACACTGAAGCTTTCTTT.

The genes are TRBV21-1 and TRBJ1-1; the table's D call TRBD1 went unverified against the DNA. TRBV21-1 is tagged as a pseudogene. The CDR3 runs 19 residues. CDR3: CASSKTRAVRQGMNTEAFF. CDR3 sequence (DNA): TGTGCCAGCAGCAAAACCCGGGCGGTTCGACAGGGGATGAACACTGAAGCTTTCTTT.

This clone appeared a single time. This chain connects TRBV27 to TRBJ2-5; D might be TRBD1 (5 bases). This CDR3 is built from 13 residues. The V end was cut by 1 base, the J end by 7 bases, with 10 bases between. CDR1 MNHEY and CDR2 SMNVEV come from the germline V gene (reference sequence). The DNA of the CDR3 is TGTGCCAGCAGTTTATTGGGGCCGGGGACCCAGTACTTC. This encodes CASSLLGPGTQYF.

This chain uses TRBV28 with TRBJ1-1, with 9 nucleotides matching TRBD1. Germline values: CDR1 MDHEN, CDR2 SYDVKM. CDR3 size: 14 residues. After removal of 3 bases from V and 4 bases from J, the junction contained 3 bases not matched to a gene. CDR3 amino acids: CASSLGQGSTEAFF. CDR3 DNA: TGTGCCAGCAGTTTGGGACAGGGCAGCACTGAAGCTTTCTTT.

The rearrangement uses TRBV18 and TRBJ1-1; D might be TRBD1 (6 bases). Looked up from germline, CDR1 is KGHSH and CDR2 is LQKENI. V shed 6 bases and J shed 0 bases, with 14 bases lying between them. This CDR3 comprises 15 residues. CDR3 sequence reads: CASSGEDSMNTEAFF. Written as DNA, the CDR3 is TGTGCCAGCTCGGGAGAGGACAGTATGAACACTGAAGCTTTCTTT.

The chain links TRBV14 to TRBJ2-1; D might be TRBD2 (7 bases). This CDR3 is 14 amino acids long. Per germline, CDR1 SGHDN and CDR2 FVKESK. Deletions cut 0 bases from V and 10 bases from J, with 13 bases between. The CDR3 nucleotides are TGTGCCAGCAGCCAAGAAGGGGGGGGAAAGGAGCAGTTCTTC. It specifies CASSQEGGGKEQFF.

The chain combines TRBV28 with TRBJ1-1; weak D call: TRBD1 (6 bases). V was clipped by 8 bases and J by 4 bases, with 20 bases between them. This CDR3 region has 15 residues. The germline V gene has CDR1 MDHEN and CDR2 SYDVKM. DNA of the CDR3: TGTGCCAGCCAAGGAGGGGGGCAATTGGGCACTGAAGCTTTCTTT. It specifies CASQGGGQLGTEAFF.

The chain is built from TRBV11-2 and TRBJ1-1, with unresolved D. This CDR3 region has 14 residues. From germline, CDR1 is SGHAT and CDR2 FQNNGV. Trimming took 8 bases from V and 1 from J, leaving 14 bases between them. The CDR3 nucleotides are TGTGCCAGCCACCCTCAGCGGACGAACACTGAAGCTTTCTTT. The encoded protein is CASHPQRTNTEAFF.

The rearrangement links TRBV6-5 to TRBJ2-1; the D is unclear. The CDR3 consists of 16 residues. Germline-derived CDR1 and CDR2 are MNHEY and SVGAGI. Trimming shortened V by 0 bases and J by 2 bases, and 11 bases separated the two germline ends. The CDR3 sequence: CASSYSTLRTYNEQFF. DNA of the CDR3: TGTGCCAGCAGTTACTCGACCTTGCGGACCTACAATGAGCAGTTCTTC.

In nucleotides, the CDR3 is TGTGCCAGCAGCGCGGGACCGAGCTACGAGCAGTACTTC. Amino acid sequence: CASSAGPSYEQYF. The chain combines TRBV7-2 with TRBJ2-5, with D possibly being TRBD2 (6 bases). The better agreement between TRBJ2-7 and the DNA end casts doubt on the J call. This CDR3 has 13 amino acids. The germline V gene encodes CDR1 SGHTA and CDR2 FQGNSA.

J is TRBJ2-5 and V is TRBV27, with TRBD1 matching over 8 bases. The V gene end was trimmed by 6 bases and the J gene end by 9 bases; junction bases not matched to a gene: 12. The CDR3 sequence is 14 residues long. Germline values: CDR1 MNHEY, CDR2 SMNVEV (reference sequence). The CDR3 DNA follows: TGTGCCAGCAGACCCCTCAGGACAGGGCTGTCCCAGTACTTC. Residues: CASRPLRTGLSQYF.

DNA of the CDR3: TGTGCCAGTAGCACGTCAGGGTACCAAGAGACCCAGTACTTC. Its protein product is CASSTSGYQETQYF. The chain carries TRBV19 and TRBJ2-5, with a tentative D call TRBD1 (5 bases). Germline CDR1 and CDR2: LNHDA and SQIVND (reference sequence). V was clipped by 6 bases and J by 0 bases, with 11 bases between them. The CDR3 loop spans 14 amino acids. Based on the CDR3 plus reference TRBV19 and TRBJ2-5, the full variable domain is DGGITQSPKYLFRKEGQNVTLSCEQNLNHDAMYWYRQDPGQGLRLIYYSQIVNDFQKGDIAEGYSVSREKKESFPLTVTSAQKNPTAFYLCASSTSGYQETQYFGPGTRLLVL.

This sequence joins TRBV5-4 and TRBJ2-7, with 7 bases identical to TRBD1. Germline V CDR1 and CDR2: SGHNT, YYREEE (reference sequence). The CDR3 is 12 residues long. V lost 4 bases and J lost 6; bases outside the gene matches: 4. CDR3 sequence: CASSLDRVEQYF. The CDR3 bases are TGTGCCAGCAGCCTCGACAGGGTCGAGCAGTACTTC. Based on the CDR3 plus reference TRBV5-4 and TRBJ2-7, the full variable domain is ETGVTQSPTHLIKTRGQQVTLRCSSQSGHNTVSWYQQALGQGPQFIFQYYREEENGRGNFPPRFSGLQFPNYSSELNVNALELDDSALYLCASSLDRVEQYFGPGTRLTVT.